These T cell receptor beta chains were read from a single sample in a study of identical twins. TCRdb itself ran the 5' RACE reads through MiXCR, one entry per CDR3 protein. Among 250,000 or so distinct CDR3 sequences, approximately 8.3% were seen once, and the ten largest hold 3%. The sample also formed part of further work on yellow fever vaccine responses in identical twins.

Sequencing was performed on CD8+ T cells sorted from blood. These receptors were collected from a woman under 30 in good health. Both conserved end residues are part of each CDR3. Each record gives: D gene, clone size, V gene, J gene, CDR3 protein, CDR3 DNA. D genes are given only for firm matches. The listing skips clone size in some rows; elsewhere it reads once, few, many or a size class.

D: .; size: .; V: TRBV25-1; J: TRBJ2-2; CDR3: CASRKPNTGELFF; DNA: TGTGCCAGCAGGAAGCCGAACACCGGGGAGCTGTTTTTT
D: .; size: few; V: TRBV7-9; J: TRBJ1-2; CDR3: CASSKVVSQGDGYTF; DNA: TGTGCCAGCAGCAAAGTCGTCTCACAGGGAGATGGCTACACCTTC
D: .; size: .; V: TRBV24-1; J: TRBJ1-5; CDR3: CATSAYSNQPQHF; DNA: TGTGCCACCAGTGCCTATAGCAATCAGCCCCAGCATTTT
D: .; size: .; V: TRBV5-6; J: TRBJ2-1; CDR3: CASSLVRESWNEQFF; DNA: TGTGCCAGCAGCTTGGTACGGGAGTCATGGAATGAGCAGTTCTTC
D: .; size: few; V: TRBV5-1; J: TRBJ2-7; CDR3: CASSLAGGGGYEQYF; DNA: TGCGCCAGCAGCTTGGCAGGAGGGGGCGGGTACGAGCAGTACTTC
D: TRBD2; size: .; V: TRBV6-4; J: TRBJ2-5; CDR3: CASSPGEGNQETQYF; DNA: TGTGCCAGCAGTCCCGGGGAGGGGAACCAAGAGACCCAGTACTTC
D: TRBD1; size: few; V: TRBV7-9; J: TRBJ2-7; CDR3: CASGQGVGYEQYF; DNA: TGTGCCAGCGGACAGGGGGTGGGCTACGAGCAGTACTTC
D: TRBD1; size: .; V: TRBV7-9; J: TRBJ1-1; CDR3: CASSLGQGLNTEAFF; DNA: TGTGCCAGCAGCCTGGGACAGGGATTGAACACTGAAGCTTTCTTT
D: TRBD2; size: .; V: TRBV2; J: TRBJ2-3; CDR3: CASCFGQLAGRSVEDTQYF; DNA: TGTGCCAGCTGTTTTGGGCAACTAGCGGGGCGTAGTGTGGAAGATACGCAGTATTTT
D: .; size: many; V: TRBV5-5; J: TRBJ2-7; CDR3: CASSQDTGEQYF; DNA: TGTGCCAGCAGCCAAGACACCGGCGAGCAGTACTTC
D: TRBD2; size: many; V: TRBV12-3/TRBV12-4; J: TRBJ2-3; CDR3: CASRAFAGGKTDTQYF; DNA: TGTGCCAGCAGGGCCTTTGCGGGGGGCAAGACAGATACGCAGTATTTT
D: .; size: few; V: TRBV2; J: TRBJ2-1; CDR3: CTSSSSSVGGTSYNEQFF; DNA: TGTACCAGCAGTTCCTCCTCGGTGGGGGGCACCTCCTACAATGAGCAGTTCTTC
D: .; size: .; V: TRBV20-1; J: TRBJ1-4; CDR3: CSARDGQGNEKLFF; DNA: TGCAGTGCTAGAGATGGCCAGGGTAATGAAAAACTGTTTTTT
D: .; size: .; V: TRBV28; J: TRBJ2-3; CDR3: CASTPRRQGPTDTQYF; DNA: TGTGCCAGCACCCCCAGGAGGCAGGGCCCCACAGATACGCAGTATTTT
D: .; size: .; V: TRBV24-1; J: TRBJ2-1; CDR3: CATSDLYRVGLDEQFF; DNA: TGTGCCACCAGTGATTTGTACCGAGTTGGGCTGGATGAGCAGTTCTTC
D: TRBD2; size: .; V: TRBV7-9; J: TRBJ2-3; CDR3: CASSNPGLAGGTYTQYF; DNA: TGTGCCAGCAGCAACCCCGGACTAGCGGGGGGCACATATACGCAGTATTTT
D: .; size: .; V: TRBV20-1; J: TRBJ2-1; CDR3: CSARGVGGGESYNEQFF; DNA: TGCAGTGCTAGGGGCGTGGGTGGCGGGGAGTCCTACAATGAGCAGTTCTTC
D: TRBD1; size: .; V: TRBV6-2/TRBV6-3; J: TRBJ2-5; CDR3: CASSLGQGEETQYF; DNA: TGTGCCAGCAGCCTGGGACAGGGCGAAGAGACCCAGTACTTC
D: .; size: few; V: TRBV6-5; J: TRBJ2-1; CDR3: CASSYPGQSEQFF; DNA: TGTGCCAGCAGTTACCCTGGACAGAGTGAGCAGTTCTTC
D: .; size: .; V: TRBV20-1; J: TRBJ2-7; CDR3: CSARDKANPTYEQYF; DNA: TGCAGTGCTAGAGATAAGGCCAATCCCACCTACGAGCAGTACTTC
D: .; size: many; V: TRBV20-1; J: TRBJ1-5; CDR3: CSARELGTMKANQPQHF; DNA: TGCAGTGCTAGAGAGCTGGGCACCATGAAAGCCAATCAGCCCCAGCATTTT
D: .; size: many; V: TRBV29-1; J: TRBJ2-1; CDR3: CSVEEEQKIYNEQFF; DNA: TGCAGCGTTGAAGAGGAACAGAAGATATACAATGAGCAGTTCTTC
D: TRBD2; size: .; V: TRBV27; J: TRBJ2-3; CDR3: CASSGRGVDTQYF; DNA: TGTGCCAGCAGCGGACGGGGGGTGGATACGCAGTATTTT
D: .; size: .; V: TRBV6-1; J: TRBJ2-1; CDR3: CASSDLFLGSYNEQFF; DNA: TGTGCCAGCAGTGACTTATTTCTAGGTTCCTACAATGAGCAGTTCTTC
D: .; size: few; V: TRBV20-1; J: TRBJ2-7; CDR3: CSASTMPRPGSDEQYF; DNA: TGCAGTGCCTCCACCATGCCCCGCCCCGGGTCCGACGAGCAGTACTTC
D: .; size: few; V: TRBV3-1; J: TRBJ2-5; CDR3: CASRQLGETQYF; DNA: TGTGCCAGCAGGCAACTAGGGGAGACCCAGTACTTC
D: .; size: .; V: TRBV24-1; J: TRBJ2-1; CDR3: CATSAGPFVNNEQFF; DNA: TGTGCCACCAGCGCCGGGCCCTTTGTTAACAATGAGCAGTTCTTC
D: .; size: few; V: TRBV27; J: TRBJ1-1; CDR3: CASSLWADTEAFF; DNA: TGTGCCAGCAGTTTATGGGCCGATACTGAAGCTTTCTTT
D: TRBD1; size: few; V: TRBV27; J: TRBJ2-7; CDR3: CASSPIGDRGLYEQYF; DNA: TGTGCCAGCAGTCCAATCGGGGACAGGGGACTTTACGAGCAGTACTTC
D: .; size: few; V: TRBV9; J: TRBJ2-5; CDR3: CASSVGWGAGETQYF; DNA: TGTGCCAGCAGCGTCGGGTGGGGAGCGGGAGAGACCCAGTACTTC
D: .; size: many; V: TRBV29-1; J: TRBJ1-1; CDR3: CSVITTGWGLRTEAFF; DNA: TGCAGCGTAATAACCACGGGGTGGGGCCTACGCACTGAAGCTTTCTTT
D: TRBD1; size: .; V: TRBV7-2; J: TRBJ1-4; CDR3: CASSSSGTGREKLFF; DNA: TGTGCCAGCAGCTCTTCCGGGACAGGTCGTGAAAAACTGTTTTTT
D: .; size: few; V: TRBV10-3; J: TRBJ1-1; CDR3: CAISDGAGNTEAFF; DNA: TGTGCCATCAGTGATGGGGCAGGGAACACTGAAGCTTTCTTT
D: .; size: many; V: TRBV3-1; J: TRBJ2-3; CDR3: CASSTTAGPTDTQYF; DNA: TGTGCCAGCAGCACAACGGCGGGGCCCACAGATACGCAGTATTTT
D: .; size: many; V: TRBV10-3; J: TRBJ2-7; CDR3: CAISESRSSYEQYF; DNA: TGTGCCATCAGTGAGAGCAGGAGCTCCTACGAGCAGTACTTC
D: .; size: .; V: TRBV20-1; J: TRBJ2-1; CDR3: CSARDRQYNEQFF; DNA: TGCAGTGCTAGAGACAGACAATACAATGAGCAGTTCTTC
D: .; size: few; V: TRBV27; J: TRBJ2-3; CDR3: CASKVSGGDTQYF; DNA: TGTGCCAGCAAGGTCTCCGGCGGAGATACGCAGTATTTT
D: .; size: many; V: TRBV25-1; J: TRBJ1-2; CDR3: CASSDRGGYGYTF; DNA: TGTGCCAGCAGTGATCGGGGAGGCTATGGCTACACCTTC
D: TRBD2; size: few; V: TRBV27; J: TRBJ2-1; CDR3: CASSPGLDNNEQFF; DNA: TGTGCCAGCAGTCCCGGACTAGACAACAATGAGCAGTTCTTC
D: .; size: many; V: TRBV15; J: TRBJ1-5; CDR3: CATSSPAISNQPQHF; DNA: TGTGCCACCAGCAGTCCAGCCATTAGCAATCAGCCCCAGCATTTT
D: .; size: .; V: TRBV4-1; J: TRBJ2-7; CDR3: CASSHPWPGNEQYF; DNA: TGCGCCAGCAGCCATCCCTGGCCAGGGAACGAGCAGTACTTC
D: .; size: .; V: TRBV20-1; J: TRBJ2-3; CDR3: CSASGGGVSDTQYF; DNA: TGCAGTGCTAGTGGGGGCGGGGTTTCAGATACGCAGTATTTT
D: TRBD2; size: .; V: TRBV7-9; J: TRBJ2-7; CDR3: CASTNPGGLADSYEQYF; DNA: TGTGCCAGCACCAACCCCGGCGGACTAGCGGACTCCTACGAGCAGTACTTC
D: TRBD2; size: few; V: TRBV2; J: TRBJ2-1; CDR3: CASSPSLAGDGEQFF; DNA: TGTGCCAGCAGCCCGAGCCTAGCGGGAGACGGTGAGCAGTTCTTC
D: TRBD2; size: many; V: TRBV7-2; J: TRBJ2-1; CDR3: CASSSGLSNEQFF; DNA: TGTGCCAGCAGCTCGGGACTATCCAATGAGCAGTTCTTC
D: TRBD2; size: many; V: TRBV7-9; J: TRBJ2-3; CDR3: CASSSTSGGGDTQYF; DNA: TGTGCCAGCAGCTCGACTAGCGGGGGAGGAGATACGCAGTATTTT
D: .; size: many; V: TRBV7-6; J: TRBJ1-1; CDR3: CASRDWDTEAFF; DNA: TGTGCCAGCAGAGACTGGGACACTGAAGCTTTCTTT
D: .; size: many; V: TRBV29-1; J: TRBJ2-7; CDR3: CSVEGGVYEQYF; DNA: TGCAGCGTTGAAGGGGGCGTCTACGAGCAGTACTTC
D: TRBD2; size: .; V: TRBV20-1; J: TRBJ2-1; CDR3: CSARPTAGGVSYNEQFF; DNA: TGCAGTGCTAGACCGACGGCGGGAGGTGTCTCCTACAATGAGCAGTTCTTC
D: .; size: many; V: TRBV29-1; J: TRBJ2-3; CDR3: CSVFGPSTDTQYF; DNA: TGCAGCGTTTTCGGGCCCTCGACAGATACGCAGTATTTT
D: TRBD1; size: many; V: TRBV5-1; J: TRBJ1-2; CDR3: CASSWTGQNAPGYTF; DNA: TGCGCCAGCAGCTGGACGGGACAGAACGCTCCTGGCTACACCTTC
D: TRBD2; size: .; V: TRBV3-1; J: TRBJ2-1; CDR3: CASSQGPGLALWAGDNEQFF; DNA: TGTGCCAGCAGCCAAGGCCCGGGACTAGCGTTGTGGGCTGGGGACAATGAGCAGTTCTTC
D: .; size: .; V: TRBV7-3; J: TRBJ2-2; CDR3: CASSLDSDFDGELFF; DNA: TGTGCCAGCAGCTTGGACTCGGATTTCGACGGGGAGCTGTTTTTT
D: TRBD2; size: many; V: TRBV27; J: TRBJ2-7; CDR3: CASSFGLAGVDEQYF; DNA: TGTGCCAGCAGTTTCGGGTTAGCGGGAGTTGACGAGCAGTACTTC